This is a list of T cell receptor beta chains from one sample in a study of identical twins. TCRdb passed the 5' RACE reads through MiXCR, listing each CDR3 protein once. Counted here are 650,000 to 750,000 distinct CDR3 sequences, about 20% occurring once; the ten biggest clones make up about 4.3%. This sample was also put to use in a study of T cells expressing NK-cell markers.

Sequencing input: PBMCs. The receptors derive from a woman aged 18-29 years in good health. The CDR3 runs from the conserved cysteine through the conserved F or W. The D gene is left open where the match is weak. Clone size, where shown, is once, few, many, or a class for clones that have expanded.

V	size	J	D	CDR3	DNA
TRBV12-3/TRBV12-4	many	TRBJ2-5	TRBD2	CASSPTRLADLTQYF	TGTGCCAGCAGTCCCACTCGACTAGCGGATTTGACCCAGTACTTC
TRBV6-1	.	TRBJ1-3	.	CASSDRASGNTIYF	TGTGCCAGCAGTGACAGAGCGTCTGGAAACACCATATATTTT
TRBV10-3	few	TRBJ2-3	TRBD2	CAISESQAGGYTDTQYF	TGTGCCATCAGTGAGTCGCAAGCGGGGGGATACACAGATACGCAGTATTTT
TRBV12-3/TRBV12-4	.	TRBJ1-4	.	CASTLRGGVLGEKLFF	TGTGCCAGCACCCTGCGAGGTGGGGTACTAGGCGAAAAACTGTTTTTT
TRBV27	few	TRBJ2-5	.	CASSFPDSSLETQYF	TGTGCCAGCAGTTTCCCGGACAGCAGTTTGGAGACCCAGTACTTC
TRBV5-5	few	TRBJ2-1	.	CASSTLSSQNEQFF	TGTGCCAGCAGCACCCTAAGCTCCCAAAATGAGCAGTTCTTC
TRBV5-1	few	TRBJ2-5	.	CASSAESSKKTQYF	TGCGCCAGCAGCGCGGAATCTAGCAAAAAGACCCAGTACTTC
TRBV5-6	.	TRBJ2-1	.	CASNPRQAARNEQFF	TGTGCCAGCAATCCTCGTCAGGCCGCAAGGAATGAGCAGTTCTTC
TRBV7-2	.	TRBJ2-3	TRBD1	CASSTSYWTGADTQYF	TGTGCCAGCAGCACGTCTTACTGGACAGGGGCAGATACGCAGTATTTT
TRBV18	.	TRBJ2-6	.	CASSPRVLSGANVLTF	TGTGCCAGCTCACCACGTGTCCTCTCTGGGGCCAACGTCCTGACTTTC
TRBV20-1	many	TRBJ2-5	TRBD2	CSVAAGTSGRRGQETQYF	TGCAGTGTTGCCGCGGGGACTAGCGGGAGAAGAGGGCAAGAGACCCAGTACTTC
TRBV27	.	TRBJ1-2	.	CASSFSTKGRPHF	TGTGCCAGCAGTTTTTCGACTAAGGGTCGACCTCACTTC
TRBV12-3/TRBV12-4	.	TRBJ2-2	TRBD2	CASSPPSGAFTGELFF	TGTGCCAGCAGCCCCCCCAGCGGGGCCTTCACCGGGGAGCTGTTTTTT
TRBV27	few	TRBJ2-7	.	CASSLEGAGEQYF	TGTGCCAGCAGTTTGGAGGGAGCGGGCGAGCAGTACTTC
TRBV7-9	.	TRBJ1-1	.	CASSFEDAAEAFF	TGTGCCAGCAGCTTCGAGGACGCGGCTGAAGCTTTCTTT
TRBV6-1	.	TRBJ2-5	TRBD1	CASNRGGSQETQYF	TGTGCCAGCAACAGGGGCGGGTCACAAGAGACCCAGTACTTC